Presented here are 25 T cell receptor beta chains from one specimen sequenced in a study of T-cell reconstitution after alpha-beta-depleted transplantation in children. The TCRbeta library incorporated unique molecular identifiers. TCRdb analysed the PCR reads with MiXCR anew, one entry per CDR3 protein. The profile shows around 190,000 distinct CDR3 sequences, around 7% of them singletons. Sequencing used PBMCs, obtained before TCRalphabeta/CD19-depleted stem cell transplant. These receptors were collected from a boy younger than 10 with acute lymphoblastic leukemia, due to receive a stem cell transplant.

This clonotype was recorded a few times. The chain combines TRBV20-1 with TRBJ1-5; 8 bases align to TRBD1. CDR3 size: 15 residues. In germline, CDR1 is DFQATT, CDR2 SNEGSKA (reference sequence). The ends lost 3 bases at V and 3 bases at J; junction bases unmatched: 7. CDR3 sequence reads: CSARARTGINQPQHF. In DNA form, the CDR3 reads TGCAGTGCTAGGGCCAGGACAGGGATCAATCAGCCCCAGCATTTT.

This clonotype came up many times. The CDR3 is CASSVQDHNEQFF. As DNA, the CDR3 is TGCGCCAGCAGCGTACAGGACCACAATGAGCAGTTCTTC. This chain links TRBV5-1 with TRBJ2-1; TRBD1 is a possible D gene (5 bases). Trimming shortened V by 4 bases and J by 5 bases, and 10 bases separated the two germline ends. The CDR3 has 13 amino acids. CDR1 SGHRS and CDR2 YFSETQ come from the germline V gene.

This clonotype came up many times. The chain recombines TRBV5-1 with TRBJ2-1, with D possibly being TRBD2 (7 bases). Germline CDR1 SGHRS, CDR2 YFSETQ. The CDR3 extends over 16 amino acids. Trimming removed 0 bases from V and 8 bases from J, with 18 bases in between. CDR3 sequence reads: CASSLASGGRRYEQFF. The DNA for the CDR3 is TGCGCCAGCAGCTTGGCTTCGGGGGGCCGGCGGTATGAGCAGTTCTTC.

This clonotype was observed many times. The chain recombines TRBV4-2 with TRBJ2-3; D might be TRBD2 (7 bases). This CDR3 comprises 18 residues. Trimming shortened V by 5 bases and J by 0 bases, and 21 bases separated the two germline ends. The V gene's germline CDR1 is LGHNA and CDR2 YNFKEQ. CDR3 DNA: TGTGCCAGCAGCAAAGGGGGGGACGCACATCCTAGCACAGATACGCAGTATTTT. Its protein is CASSKGGDAHPSTDTQYF.

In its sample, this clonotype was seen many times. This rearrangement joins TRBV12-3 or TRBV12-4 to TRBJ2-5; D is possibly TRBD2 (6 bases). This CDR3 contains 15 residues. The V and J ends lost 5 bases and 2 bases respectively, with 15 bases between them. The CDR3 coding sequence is TGTGCCAGCAGTCGCCAGCGGGTACTTCAAGAGACCCAGTACTTC. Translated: CASSRQRVLQETQYF.

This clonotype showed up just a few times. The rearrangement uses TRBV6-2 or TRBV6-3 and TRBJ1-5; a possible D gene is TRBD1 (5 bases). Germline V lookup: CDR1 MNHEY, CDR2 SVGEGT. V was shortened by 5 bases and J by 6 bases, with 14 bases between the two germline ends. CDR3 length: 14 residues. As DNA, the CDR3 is TGTGCCAGCAGTCTTACAGGCGGCAGTCAGCCCCAGCATTTT. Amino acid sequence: CASSLTGGSQPQHF.

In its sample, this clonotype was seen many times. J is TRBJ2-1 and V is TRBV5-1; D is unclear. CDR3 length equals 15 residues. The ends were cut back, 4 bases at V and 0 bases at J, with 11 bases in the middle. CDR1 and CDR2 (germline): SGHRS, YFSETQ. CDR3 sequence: CASSADWSSYNEQFF. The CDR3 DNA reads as TGCGCCAGCAGCGCCGACTGGAGCTCCTACAATGAGCAGTTCTTC.

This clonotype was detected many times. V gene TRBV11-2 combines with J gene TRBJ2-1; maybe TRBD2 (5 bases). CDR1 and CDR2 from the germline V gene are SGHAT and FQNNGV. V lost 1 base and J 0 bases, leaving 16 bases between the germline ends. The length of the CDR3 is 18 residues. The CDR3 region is CASSLVVGNTHSYNEQFF. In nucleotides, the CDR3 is TGTGCCAGCAGCTTAGTGGTCGGGAATACTCACTCCTACAATGAGCAGTTCTTC.

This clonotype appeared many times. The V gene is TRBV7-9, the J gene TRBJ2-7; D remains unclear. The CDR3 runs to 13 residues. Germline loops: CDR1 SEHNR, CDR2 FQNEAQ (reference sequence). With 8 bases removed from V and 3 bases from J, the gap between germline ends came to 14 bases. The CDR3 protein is CASAKPPLYEQYF. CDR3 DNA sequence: TGTGCCAGCGCAAAACCCCCCCTCTACGAGCAGTACTTC.

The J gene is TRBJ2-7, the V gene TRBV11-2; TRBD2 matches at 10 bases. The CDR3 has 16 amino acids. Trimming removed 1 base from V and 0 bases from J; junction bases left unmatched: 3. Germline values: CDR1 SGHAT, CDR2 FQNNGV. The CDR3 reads CASSLVASGSSYEQYF. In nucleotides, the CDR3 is TGTGCCAGCAGCTTAGTAGCTAGCGGGAGCTCCTACGAGCAGTACTTC. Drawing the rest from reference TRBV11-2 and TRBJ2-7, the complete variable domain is EAGVAQSPRYKIIEKRQSVAFWCNPISGHATLYWYQQILGQGPKLLIQFQNNGVVDDSQLPKDRFSAERLKGVDSTLKIQPAKLEDSAVYLCASSLVASGSSYEQYFGPGTRLTVT.

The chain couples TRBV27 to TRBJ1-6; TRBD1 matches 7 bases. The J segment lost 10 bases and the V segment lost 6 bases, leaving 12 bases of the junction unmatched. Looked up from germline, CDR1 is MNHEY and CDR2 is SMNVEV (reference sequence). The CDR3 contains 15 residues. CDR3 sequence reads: CASSPSEGALSPLHF. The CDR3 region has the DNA TGTGCCAGCAGCCCTAGTGAGGGGGCACTGTCACCCCTCCACTTT.

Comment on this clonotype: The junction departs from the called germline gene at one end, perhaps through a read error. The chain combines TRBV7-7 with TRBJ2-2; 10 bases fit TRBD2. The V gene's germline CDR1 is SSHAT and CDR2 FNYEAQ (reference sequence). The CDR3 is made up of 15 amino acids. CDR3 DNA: TGTGCTAGCAGCCCTGGGACTAGCGACGCCGGGGAGCTGTTTTTT. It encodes CASSPGTSDAGELFF.

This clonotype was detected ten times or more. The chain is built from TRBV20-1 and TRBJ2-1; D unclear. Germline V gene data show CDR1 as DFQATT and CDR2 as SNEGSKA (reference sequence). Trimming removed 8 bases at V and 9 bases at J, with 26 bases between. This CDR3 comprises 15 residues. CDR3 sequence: CSPLLPATRSGEQFF. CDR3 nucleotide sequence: TGCAGTCCCCTACTACCCGCGACACGATCCGGTGAGCAGTTCTTC.

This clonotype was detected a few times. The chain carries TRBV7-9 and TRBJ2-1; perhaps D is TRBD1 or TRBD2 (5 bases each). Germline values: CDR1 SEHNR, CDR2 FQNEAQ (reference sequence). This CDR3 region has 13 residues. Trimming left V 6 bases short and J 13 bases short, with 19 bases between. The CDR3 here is CASSLAPGRGQFF. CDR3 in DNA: TGTGCCAGCAGTCTAGCCCCGGGACGGGGACAGTTCTTC.

CDR3 sequence: CASRSLSGGKYTQYF. DNA for the CDR3: TGTGCCAGCAGGTCCCTTAGCGGGGGGAAATATACGCAGTATTTT. The chain is built from TRBV3-1 and TRBJ2-3, with TRBD2 matching over 10 bases. Germline CDR1 and CDR2: LGHDT and YNNKEL (reference sequence). The CDR3 has 15 residues. J gave up 7 bases and V 6 bases, and 10 bases lay outside the gene matches.

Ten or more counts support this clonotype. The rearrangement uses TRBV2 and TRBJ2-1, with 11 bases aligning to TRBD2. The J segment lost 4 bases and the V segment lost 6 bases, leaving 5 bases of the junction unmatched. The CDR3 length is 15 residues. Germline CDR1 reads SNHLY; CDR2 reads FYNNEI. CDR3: CASRVTSGVYNEQFF. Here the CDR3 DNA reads TGTGCCAGCAGGGTGACTAGCGGGGTATACAATGAGCAGTTCTTC. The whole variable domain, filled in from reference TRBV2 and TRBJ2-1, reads EPEVTQTPSHQVTQMGQEVILRCVPISNHLYFYWYRQILGQKVEFLVSFYNNEISEKSEIFDDQFSVERPDGSNFTLKIRSTKLEDSAMYFCASRVTSGVYNEQFFGPGTRLTVL.

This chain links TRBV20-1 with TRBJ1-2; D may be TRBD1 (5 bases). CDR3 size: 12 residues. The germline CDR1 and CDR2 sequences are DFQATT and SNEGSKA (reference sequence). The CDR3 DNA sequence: TGCATCGGGAACGGGGGGAACTATGGCTACACCTTC. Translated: CIGNGGNYGYTF.

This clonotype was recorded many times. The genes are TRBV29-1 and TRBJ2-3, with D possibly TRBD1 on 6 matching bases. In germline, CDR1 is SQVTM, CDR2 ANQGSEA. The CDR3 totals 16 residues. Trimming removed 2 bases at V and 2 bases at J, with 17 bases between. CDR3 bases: TGCAGCGTTGAAATCTCGGACAGAAGATACACAGATACGCAGTATTTT. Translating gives CSVEISDRRYTDTQYF.

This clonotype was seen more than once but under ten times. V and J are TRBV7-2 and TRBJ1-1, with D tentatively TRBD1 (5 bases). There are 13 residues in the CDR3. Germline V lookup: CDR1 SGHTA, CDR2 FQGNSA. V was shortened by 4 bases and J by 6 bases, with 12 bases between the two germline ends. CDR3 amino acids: CASSSDSASEAFF. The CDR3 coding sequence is TGTGCCAGCAGCTCAGACAGTGCGTCTGAAGCTTTCTTT.

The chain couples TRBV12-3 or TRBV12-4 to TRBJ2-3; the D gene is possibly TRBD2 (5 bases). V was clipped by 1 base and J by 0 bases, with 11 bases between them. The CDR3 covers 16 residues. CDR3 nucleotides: TGTGCCAGCAGTTTAGGAGGGTCCTCTAGCACAGATACGCAGTATTTT. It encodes CASSLGGSSSTDTQYF.

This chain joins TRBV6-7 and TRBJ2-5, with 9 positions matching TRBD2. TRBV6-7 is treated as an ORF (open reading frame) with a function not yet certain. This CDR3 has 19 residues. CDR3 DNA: TGTACCTGCAGTTTTTTTATGCTAGCGGGAACTAGGGCCCAAGAGACCCAGTACTTC. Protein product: CTCSFFMLAGTRAQETQYF.

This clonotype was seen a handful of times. This chain's CDR3 is CASGKETQYF. Here the CDR3 DNA reads TGTGCCAGCGGCAAAGAGACCCAGTACTTC. The J gene is TRBJ2-5, the V gene TRBV11-2; no firm D call. Per the germline V gene, CDR1 is SGHAT and CDR2 is FQNNGV. CDR3 size: 10 residues. With 8 bases removed from V and 3 bases from J, the gap between germline ends came to 4 bases.

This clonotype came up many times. The CDR3 is CASSFRTGDTDTQYF. CDR3 nucleotides: TGTGCCAGCAGCTTTCGTACAGGGGACACAGATACGCAGTATTTT. The gene calls are TRBV7-9 and TRBJ2-3; the match to TRBD1 covers 7 bases. The CDR3 sequence is 15 residues long. CDR1 SEHNR and CDR2 FQNEAQ come from the germline V gene (reference sequence). V gave up 3 bases and J gave up 2 bases; unmatched junction bases: 5. Complete variable domain (other parts from reference TRBV7-9 and TRBJ2-3): DTGVSQNPRHKITKRGQNVTFRCDPISEHNRLYWYRQTLGQGPEFLTYFQNEAQLEKSRLLSDRFSAERPKGSFSTLEIQRTEQGDSAMYLCASSFRTGDTDTQYFGPGTRLTVL.

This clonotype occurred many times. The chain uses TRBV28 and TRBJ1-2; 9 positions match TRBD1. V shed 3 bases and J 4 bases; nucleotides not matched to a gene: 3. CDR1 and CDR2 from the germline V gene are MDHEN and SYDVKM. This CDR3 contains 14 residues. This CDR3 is CASSFGTGIYGYTF. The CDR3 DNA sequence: TGTGCCAGCAGTTTCGGGACAGGGATCTATGGCTACACCTTC.

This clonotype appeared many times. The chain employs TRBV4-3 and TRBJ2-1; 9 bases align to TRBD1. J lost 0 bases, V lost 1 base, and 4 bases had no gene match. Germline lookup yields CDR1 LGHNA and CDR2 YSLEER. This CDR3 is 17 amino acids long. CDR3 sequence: CASSQVWTGDSYNEQFF. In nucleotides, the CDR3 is TGCGCCAGCAGCCAAGTCTGGACAGGGGACTCCTACAATGAGCAGTTCTTC.